This section outlines one TCR beta chain sequence together with its context. TCRdb re-called the 5' RACE reads through MiXCR, storing one row per CDR3 protein. Among roughly 240,000 distinct CDR3 sequences listed, less than 9.5% were seen once. This sample stems from a study of CD8 T cells in ankylosing spondylitis. Source material: blood, either unsorted or a sorted T cell fraction (not recorded which). The TCR sequence derives from a female donor with ankylosing spondylitis or in good health (not recorded which).

Here the CDR3 reads CASSPPIAGQDTQYF. The DNA of the CDR3 is TGTGCCAGCTCACCACCTATAGCGGGGCAAGATACGCAGTATTTT. The chain uses TRBV18 and TRBJ2-3; TRBD2 matches at 8 bases. Germline CDR1 is KGHSH and CDR2 is LQKENI. V shed 0 bases and J 5 bases; nucleotides not matched to a gene: 4. This CDR3 is 15 amino acids long.